This T cell receptor beta chain is drawn from a study of T cells in Graves' hyperthyroidism and ophthalmopathy. The study's findings and limits: In blood, most of the thyroid clonotypes expanded above 0.001 were also present.

8.5 to 10 ml of fresh peripheral blood supplied the PBMCs. This clonotype was observed at least ten times. Its specificity is unknown. Germline V CDR1 and CDR2: GTSNPN, SVGIG (reference sequence). Trimming took 1 base from V and 2 from J, leaving 3 bases between them. The CDR3 is made up of 11 amino acids. Template material for amplifying TCR beta CDR3 regions consisted of RNA transcripts. The primer set for the first-round RT-PCR of the TCR CDR3 was HTBI. TCRdb redid the calling of the multiplex PCR reads with MiXCR, one entry per CDR3 protein. Of about 480,000 distinct CDR3 sequences detected, approximately 15% appear once; the ten largest clones hold less than 20%.

The V call is TRBV30, the J call TRBJ2-7, with D uncertain. The specimen sequenced was blood. The source of this sequence is a woman aged 18-29 years with Graves' hyperthyroidism. In DNA form, the CDR3 reads TGTGCCTGGAGTGACACCTACGAGCAGTACTTC. It codes for CAWSDTYEQYF.